The next 27 T cell receptor beta chains were all read from a single sample in a study of T cell responses to AZD1222 COVID-19 vaccine. Sequencing was performed with immunoSEQ multiplex PCR; in TCRdb, only in-frame clones are kept and a portion is missing. The sample holds 110,000 to 150,000 clones, around 85% seen once. The starting material was peripheral blood, obtained on day 0 of AZD1222 vaccination. Receptor source: an adult in good health.

The J gene is TRBJ1-4, the V gene TRBV4-1; D call uncertain. Germline CDR1 MGHRA, CDR2 YSYEKL. V lost 8 bases and J lost 0, with 13 bases in between. The CDR3 contains 15 residues. The CDR3 DNA follows: TGCGCCAGCTCACCCGGCCAAGCAACTAATGAAAAACTGTTTTTT. Protein sequence: CASSPGQATNEKLFF.

The genes are TRBV7-9 and TRBJ1-1, with D perhaps TRBD1 (5 bases). The germline CDR1 and CDR2 sequences are SEHNR and FQNEAQ (reference sequence). Trimming shortened V by 3 bases and J by 4 bases, and 9 bases separated the two germline ends. The CDR3 is made up of 13 amino acids. The CDR3 region is CASSFGQGTEAFF. The DNA of the CDR3 is TGTGCCAGCAGCTTTGGGCAGGGCACTGAAGCTTTCTTT. Variable domain in full (rest from reference TRBV7-9 and TRBJ1-1): DTGVSQNPRHKITKRGQNVTFRCDPISEHNRLYWYRQTLGQGPEFLTYFQNEAQLEKSRLLSDRFSAERPKGSFSTLEIQRTEQGDSAMYLCASSFGQGTEAFFGQGTRLTVV.

Here the CDR3 DNA reads TGTGCCACCAGCACAGGGGGGTACAATGAGCAGTTCTTC. Translation gives CATSTGGYNEQFF. V and J are TRBV24-1 and TRBJ2-1, with TRBD1 identical over 8 bases. Losses at the gene ends were 7 bases for V and 4 bases for J; bases not matched to a gene: 2. CDR1 KGHDR and CDR2 SFDVKD come from the germline V gene. CDR3 size: 13 residues.

This clone was seen a handful of times. The rearrangement uses TRBV13 and TRBJ2-2, with a tentative D call TRBD1 (6 bases). Trimming pared 8 bases from V and 6 bases from J, leaving 19 bases between. There are 15 residues in the CDR3. CDR1 is PRHDT and CDR2 is FYEKMQ in the germline V gene (reference sequence). DNA of the CDR3: TGTGCCAGCGCTCAATCACAGGGATCAGCCGGGGAGCTGTTTTTT. This sequence encodes CASAQSQGSAGELFF.

A single count supports this clone. The chain couples TRBV5-6 to TRBJ2-5; D unresolved. With 0 bases removed from V and 5 bases from J, the gap between germline ends came to 11 bases. Germline V gene data show CDR1 as SGHDT and CDR2 as YYEEEE. This CDR3 contains 14 residues. In DNA, the CDR3 is TGTGCCAGCAGCTTGGGCGTAGGTCGGGAGACCCAGTACTTC. The encoded protein is CASSLGVGRETQYF.

This CDR3 is CASSRENLSGELFF. The CDR3 coding sequence is TGTGCCAGCAGCAGGGAGAACCTGTCCGGGGAGCTGTTTTTT. V is TRBV9 and J is TRBJ2-2; a weak D match, TRBD2 (5 bases). Germline CDR1 SGDLS, CDR2 YYNGEE. Trimming removed 4 bases at V and 6 bases at J, with 13 bases between. The CDR3 length is 14 residues.

The rearrangement joins TRBV19 to TRBJ1-2; the match to TRBD1 covers 7 bases. CDR3 size: 12 residues. Germline CDR1 LNHDA, CDR2 SQIVND (reference sequence). The V segment lost 5 bases and the J segment 13 bases; nucleotides outside the gene matches: 10. In DNA form, the CDR3 reads TGTGCCAGTAGTCCCCACAGGGGAAGAAGCACCTTC. It translates to CASSPHRGRSTF.

J is TRBJ1-1 and V is TRBV12-3 or TRBV12-4, with D unclear. V lost 4 bases, J lost 3 bases, and 9 bases lay in between. The CDR3 extends over 13 amino acids. CDR3 region: CASSYSRDTEAFF. The DNA for the CDR3 is TGTGCCAGCAGTTATTCTAGGGACACTGAAGCTTTCTTT.

The chain employs TRBV19 and TRBJ2-1; a weak D match, TRBD1 (6 bases). CDR1 and CDR2 (germline): LNHDA, SQIVND (reference sequence). The ends were cut back, 4 bases at V and 7 bases at J, with 14 bases in the middle. The CDR3 has 14 amino acids. The CDR3 here is CASSNPGEKNEQFF. DNA for the CDR3: TGTGCCAGTAGTAATCCAGGGGAGAAAAATGAGCAGTTCTTC.

The V call is TRBV27, the J call TRBJ1-1; D may be TRBD1 (6 bases). The CDR3 extends over 15 amino acids. Trimming removed 7 bases at V and 1 base at J, with 16 bases between. Germline CDR1 and CDR2: MNHEY and SMNVEV (reference sequence). CDR3 coding DNA: TGTGCCAGCAAACCCTACAGGGAGGCGAACACTGAAGCTTTCTTT. This codes for CASKPYREANTEAFF.

The V gene is TRBV6-6, the J gene TRBJ2-7, with D maybe TRBD1 (6 bases). The CDR3 sequence is 13 residues long. Germline V gene data show CDR1 as MNHNY and CDR2 as SVGAGI (reference sequence). Trimming stripped 7 bases from V and 2 bases from J, with 12 bases between. CDR3 amino acids: CASTAGATYEQYF. The CDR3 DNA is TGTGCCAGCACGGCAGGGGCAACCTACGAGCAGTACTTC.

V and J are TRBV6-2 or TRBV6-3 and TRBJ2-3, with 7 bases fitting TRBD1. V shed 4 bases, J shed 2 bases, and the junction held 3 bases outside the gene matches. The CDR3 totals 14 residues. Germline loops: CDR1 MNHEY, CDR2 SVGEGT. CDR3 in DNA: TGTGCCAGCAGTTCGGGACAGCCCACAGATACGCAGTATTTT. It yields the protein CASSSGQPTDTQYF.

The chain employs TRBV24-1 and TRBJ2-3; 9 bases align to TRBD1. Germline V gene data show CDR1 as KGHDR and CDR2 as SFDVKD. J lost 4 bases, V lost 8 bases, and 9 bases had no gene match. CDR3 length equals 15 residues. This CDR3 reads CATMLGQGRSDTQYF. For the CDR3, the DNA is TGTGCCACCATGCTAGGACAGGGGCGGTCAGATACGCAGTATTTT.

The chain joins TRBV6-4 to TRBJ2-7; D remains unclear. The V gene lost 3 bases and the J gene lost 10 bases, with 13 bases spanning the gap. The germline gives CDR1 MRHNA, CDR2 SNTAGT. The CDR3 runs 12 residues. The CDR3 DNA sequence: TGTGCCAGCAGTGAAAAACGGCTCTTACAGTACTTC. This sequence encodes CASSEKRLLQYF.

The chain is built from TRBV27 and TRBJ2-3, with a possible D match to TRBD1 (6 bases). CDR3 length equals 14 residues. CDR1 is MNHEY, CDR2 SMNVEV, per germline (reference sequence). V dropped 7 bases and J dropped 3 bases, with 14 bases sitting between them. CDR3 DNA: TGTGCCAGCAAGCGGACAGAGCTTACAGATACGCAGTATTTT. This encodes CASKRTELTDTQYF.

This clone was counted between two and nine times. The gene calls are TRBV2 and TRBJ1-1, with a possible D match to TRBD1 (6 bases). Germline lookup yields CDR1 SNHLY and CDR2 FYNNEI. Trimming left V 5 bases short and J 2 bases short, with 12 bases between. There are 14 residues in the CDR3. The CDR3: CASSSQGINTEAFF. The CDR3 DNA reads TGTGCCAGCAGTTCCCAGGGGATTAACACTGAAGCTTTCTTT. The full variable domain, in which reference TRBV2 and TRBJ1-1 provide the parts outside the CDR3, is EPEVTQTPSHQVTQMGQEVILRCVPISNHLYFYWYRQILGQKVEFLVSFYNNEISEKSEIFDDQFSVERPDGSNFTLKIRSTKLEDSAMYFCASSSQGINTEAFFGQGTRLTVV.

The chain carries TRBV28 and TRBJ1-1; D is possibly TRBD1 (6 bases). This CDR3 is 12 amino acids long. Germline V gene data show CDR1 as MDHEN and CDR2 as SYDVKM. V lost 6 bases to trimming and J lost 10 bases, with 15 bases between them. The DNA for the CDR3 is TGTGCCAGCAGGGACAGCCTCACCGTAGCTTTCTTT. Protein: CASRDSLTVAFF. The variable domain in full, with the rest retrieved from reference TRBV28 and TRBJ1-1, is DVKVTQSSRYLVKRTGEKVFLECVQDMDHENMFWYRQDPGLGLRLIYFSYDVKMKEKGDIPEGYSVSREKKERFSLILESASTNQTSMYLCASRDSLTVAFFGQGTRLTVV.

The chain joins TRBV9 to TRBJ1-2; D is perhaps TRBD1 (6 bases). The V end was cut by 0 bases, the J end by 4 bases, with 13 bases between. Per germline, CDR1 SGDLS and CDR2 YYNGEE. The CDR3 extends over 15 amino acids. CDR3 residues: CASSVVGGVGYGYTF. The CDR3 bases are TGTGCCAGCAGCGTAGTTGGGGGCGTTGGCTATGGCTACACCTTC.

This rearrangement joins TRBV3-1 (or the pseudogene TRBV3-2) to TRBJ2-7, with D possibly matching TRBD2 (6 bases). The CDR3 consists of 11 residues. V dropped 0 bases and J dropped 13 bases, with 10 bases sitting between them. Germline CDR1 reads LGHDT; CDR2 reads YNNKEL (reference sequence). CDR3 loop: CASSQEGTAYF. The CDR3 DNA is TGTGCCAGCAGCCAAGAGGGGACTGCTTACTTC.

The V and J genes are TRBV3-1 (or the pseudogene TRBV3-2) and TRBJ1-2; D may be TRBD1 (6 bases). This CDR3 has 14 amino acids. Trimming shortened V by 1 base and J by 7 bases, and 13 bases separated the two germline ends. From germline, CDR1 is LGHDT and CDR2 YNNKEL (reference sequence). The CDR3 loop reads CASSQVVGAGGYTF. The CDR3 region has the DNA TGTGCCAGCAGCCAAGTTGTGGGGGCGGGTGGCTACACCTTC.

The chain's CDR3 is CASSLQPSGGGEQFF. The CDR3 DNA sequence: TGTGCCAGCAGCTTGCAGCCTAGCGGGGGTGGCGAGCAGTTCTTC. The chain is built from TRBV5-6 and TRBJ2-1; 10 nucleotides align to TRBD2. Trimming removed 1 base from V and 10 bases from J; junction bases left unmatched: 8. The germline CDR1 and CDR2 sequences are SGHDT and YYEEEE. This CDR3 region has 15 residues.

The rearrangement uses TRBV4-2 and TRBJ1-1, with D uncertain. This CDR3 has 14 residues. V was shortened by 0 bases and J by 7 bases, with 12 bases between the two germline ends. The germline V gene has CDR1 LGHNA and CDR2 YNFKEQ. The CDR3 nucleotides read TGTGCCAGCAGCCAAGATCAAACCTTCGGTGAAGCTTTCTTT. This encodes CASSQDQTFGEAFF.

This rearrangement joins TRBV2 to TRBJ1-4, with D possibly matching TRBD1 (5 bases). Trimming removed 8 bases from V and 7 bases from J, with 17 bases in between. This CDR3 region has 14 residues. Per the germline V gene, CDR1 is SNHLY and CDR2 is FYNNEI. The CDR3 bases are TGTGCCAGCCGGGGCGCGGGGACGGCTGAAAAACTGTTTTTT. Translated, it gives CASRGAGTAEKLFF.

The J gene is TRBJ2-3, the V gene TRBV5-1, with D perhaps TRBD1 or TRBD2 (5 bases each). The CDR3 runs to 15 residues. Deletions cut 5 bases from V and 1 base from J, with 14 bases between. Germline CDR1 reads SGHRS; CDR2 reads YFSETQ. As DNA, the CDR3 is TGCGCCAGCAGGGACCAGGTGGGGGGCACAGATACGCAGTATTTT. This sequence encodes CASRDQVGGTDTQYF.

The chain uses TRBV18 and TRBJ1-1, with D tentatively TRBD1 (5 bases). The V gene lost 5 bases and the J gene lost 3 bases, with 13 bases spanning the gap. CDR3 size: 14 residues. The germline V gene encodes CDR1 KGHSH and CDR2 LQKENI. The CDR3 coding sequence is TGTGCCAGCTCATGGGGGGGTAGGGACACTGAAGCTTTCTTT. This sequence encodes CASSWGGRDTEAFF.

Worth noting for this clone: The same CDR3 can be traced to other DNA sequences in this sample. The chain recombines TRBV5-1 with TRBJ1-3; a possible D gene is TRBD1 (5 bases). The germline gives CDR1 SGHRS, CDR2 YFSETQ. The V and J ends lost 4 bases and 3 bases respectively, with 14 bases between them. The CDR3 has 15 amino acids. Here the CDR3 DNA reads TGCGCCAGCAGCCTGCGAGCGGGGGATGGAAACACCATATATTTT. Encoded protein: CASSLRAGDGNTIYF. Variable domain in full (rest from reference TRBV5-1 and TRBJ1-3): KAGVTQTPRYLIKTRGQQVTLSCSPISGHRSVSWYQQTPGQGLQFLFEYFSETQRNKGNFPGRFSGRQFSNSRSEMNVSTLELGDSALYLCASSLRAGDGNTIYFGEGSWLTVV.

V gene TRBV29-1 combines with J gene TRBJ1-1; possible D gene TRBD1, 6 bases. This CDR3 spans 13 amino acids. The V end lost 4 bases, the J end lost 1 base, and 10 bases lay between the germline ends. Germline CDR1 is SQVTM and CDR2 is ANQGSEA. The CDR3 region has the DNA TGCAGCGTTGGTGCCAGGGGGAACACTGAAGCTTTCTTT. This encodes CSVGARGNTEAFF.